This entry lists 9 T cell receptor beta chains sequenced from one sample in a study of T cells after posttransplantation cyclophosphamide. Sequenced by immunoSEQ multiplex PCR; TCRdb stores in-frame clones only, minus some. The table records some 47,000 clones, roughly 84% of them present only once. The sample was PBMCs. Receptors originate from a man aged 30-40 years with a blood cancer, CMV-positive, and with a related stem cell donor.

V usage is TRBV19 and J usage is TRBJ2-7, with TRBD1 identical over 9 bases. The trim removed 2 bases at V and 3 bases at J, leaving 5 bases unmatched. Germline V gene lookup returns CDR1 LNHDA and CDR2 SQIVND (reference sequence). The CDR3 contains 15 residues. The CDR3 reads CASSIYHRGLYEQYF. Written as DNA, the CDR3 is TGTGCCAGTAGTATATATCACAGGGGGCTCTACGAGCAGTACTTC.

The chain joins TRBV9 to TRBJ1-2; 9 bases are shared with TRBD1. CDR1 SGDLS and CDR2 YYNGEE come from the germline V gene. This CDR3 has 15 amino acids. V was clipped by 0 bases and J by 8 bases; unmatched bases: 8. The CDR3 DNA reads as TGTGCCAGCAGCGTAGCGGGACAGGGATCGAGCGGCTACACCTTC. Translation: CASSVAGQGSSGYTF.

The rearrangement joins TRBV7-2 to TRBJ2-1; a possible D gene is TRBD2 (6 bases). Germline CDR1 is SGHTA and CDR2 is FQGNSA. The CDR3 sequence is 14 residues long. V lost 5 bases and J 8 bases, leaving 16 bases between the germline ends. CDR3 loop: CASSPARGWDEQFF. In DNA form, the CDR3 reads TGTGCCAGCAGCCCCGCGCGGGGATGGGATGAGCAGTTCTTC.

The chain joins TRBV5-4 to TRBJ2-2; 10 bases align to TRBD2. Germline V gene sequence: CDR1 SGHNT, CDR2 YYREEE (reference sequence). Germline trimming cut 0 bases from V and 6 bases from J; bases unmatched to any gene: 2. This CDR3 comprises 15 residues. CDR3: CASSLGLAGAGELFF. The CDR3 region has the DNA TGTGCCAGCAGCTTGGGCCTAGCGGGAGCCGGGGAGCTGTTTTTT.

V usage is TRBV7-7 and J usage is TRBJ2-3; tentatively, D is TRBD2 (6 bases). In germline, CDR1 is SSHAT, CDR2 FNYEAQ (reference sequence). V lost 5 bases and J lost 1, with 13 bases in between. This CDR3 is built from 15 residues. The DNA of the CDR3 is TGTGCCAGCAGCCCCGGGGGAGCGGGCACAGATACGCAGTATTTT. This gives the protein CASSPGGAGTDTQYF. Full variable domain (rest looked up from reference TRBV7-7 and TRBJ2-3): GAGVSQSPRYKVTKRGQDVTLRCDPISSHATLYWYQQALGQGPEFLTYFNYEAQPDKSGLPSDRFSAERPEGSISTLTIQRTEQRDSAMYRCASSPGGAGTDTQYFGPGTRLTVL.

This clone was detected only once. CDR3 DNA: TGTGCCAGTAGTATTTCAAGGAACGGAGCCTACGAGCAGTACTTC. It yields the protein CASSISRNGAYEQYF. The genes are TRBV19 and TRBJ2-7, with D unresolved. Germline V gene lookup returns CDR1 LNHDA and CDR2 SQIVND (reference sequence). The CDR3 runs to 15 residues. V shed 3 bases and J shed 2 bases, with 14 bases lying between them.

The chain uses TRBV4-2 and TRBJ2-2, with TRBD2 matching over 11 bases. CDR1 LGHNA and CDR2 YNFKEQ come from the germline V gene. V shed 11 bases and J 7 bases; nucleotides not matched to a gene: 9. This CDR3 has 14 residues. CDR3 sequence (DNA): TGTGCCGGCGGTAGCGGGAGGGGGGTCGGGGAGCTGTTTTTT. Amino acid sequence: CAGGSGRGVGELFF.

This clone was seen a few times. The V gene is TRBV25-1, the J gene TRBJ1-3; D ambiguous. This CDR3 region has 14 residues. Trimming removed 7 bases at V and 0 bases at J, with 10 bases between. CDR1 and CDR2 from the germline V gene are MGHDK and SYGVNS. The CDR3 is CASIGSFSGNTIYF. CDR3 coding DNA: TGTGCCAGCATCGGGAGCTTCTCTGGAAACACCATATATTTT.

This chain uses TRBV11-2 with TRBJ2-3, with TRBD2 matching over 11 bases. Looked up from germline, CDR1 is SGHAT and CDR2 is FQNNGV. CDR3 length: 15 amino acids. Trimming at V came to 5 bases and at J to 4 bases, leaving 5 bases not matched to a gene. CDR3 sequence: CASSLLAGGSDTQYF. CDR3 nucleotide sequence: TGTGCCAGCAGCCTCCTAGCGGGAGGTTCAGATACGCAGTATTTT.